This TCR beta chain was documented in a study of T cell responses to AZD1222 COVID-19 vaccine (dated by TCRdb to the early 2020s). Background for the entire study: TCR sequencing was performed for 230 to 250 trial participants, of whom 200 to 220 were given two doses of AZD1222 and about 25 were given two doses of MenACWY control vaccine. Trial participants were enrolled by age into subgroups of 18-55, 56-69 and 70-plus years, and roughly 160, 29 and 62 TCR-sequenced participants, respectively, were included in these subgroups.

A note on this clone: Its antigen target is currently unknown. The input lacks base qualities; no much larger clone sits a single base away.

The CDR3 regions of human TCRbeta chains were subjected to immunosequencing. The source study handled its data this way. TCRs in the repertoires were compared against a reference library of SARS-CoV-2-specific TCRs that had been generated with the MIRA antigen-specificity platform. Breadth meant the fraction of unique TCRs that were SARS-CoV-2-associated, whereas depth meant the fraction of total T cells that were SARS-CoV-2-associated. Using the MIRA data, each spike-specific TCR was mapped to the spike region that the TCR reacts to and placed in a CD4 or CD8 class. Log10-transformed breadth and depth values were compared by one-way ANOVA with Sidak's multiple comparisons tests. TCRdb holds this immuneACCESS table with in-frame rearrangements only. Some clones are missing; in checked studies, unresolved V genes explain under half, and the rest has no known cause. That table is the source of V, J and clone size, and D and trimming were worked out from the DNA. Across this sample there are roughly 92,000 clones, with around 90% seen only once. The ten largest clones represent 5% of the sample.

The sample's time point label is to be understood as: about 28 days (+/-7) after the second vaccine dose. AZD1222 recipients given second doses at about 4 weeks or at about 12 weeks were pooled, since spike-specific TCR depth and breadth were not found to differ between the two schedules. Vaccinee samples were obtained from the UK trials COV001 and COV002, which included a single-blind randomized controlled phase 2/3 trial of AZD1222 (ChAdOx1 nCoV-19) in healthy adults. For TCRbeta chain sequencing, PBMC samples were collected from trial participants at day 0 and at day 28 after the second dose. V and J lose 6 bases and 2 bases, and a span of 4 bases separates them. CDR1 and CDR2 are read off the germline V gene as MRHNA and SNTAGT. The CDR3, cysteine through phenylalanine, is 12 amino acids long. Kept here is only the CDR3 DNA, which spans 36 bases and is read in frame from base 1. Overall study outcomes, separate from this receptor: The 56-69-year group was small, and its depth increase did not reach significance, likely because of low power. After two AZD1222 doses, spike-specific TCR breadth and depth were significantly higher than at day 0 and than in MenACWY recipients. Vaccine-associated CD4 TCRs spanned the whole spike protein, with dominant responses in regions 160-218 and 743-854. Because no day 14 peak-response samples were available, the repertoires could be characterized only after the peak T cell response. Nearly half of unique spike-specific TCRs reportedly recognized epitopes outside regions mutated in the B.1.351 and B.1.1.7 variants. Most participants were white British and females outnumbered males, and the authors suggested that clonal diversity may have been underestimated. Conclusions about previously exposed vaccinees are limited, since just six or seven AZD1222 recipients were seropositive for SARS-CoV-2 at baseline.

The chain employs TRBV6-4 and TRBJ2-2; there is no confident call for the D gene. The sequenced sample was peripheral blood, obtained 28 days after the second AZD1222 dose. This TCR derives from an adult who received the AZD1222 COVID-19 vaccine. The DNA reads as follows: TGTGCCAGCAGCAAAAACACCGGGGAGCTGTTTTTT. The encoded protein is CASSKNTGELFF.